The 19 T cell receptor beta chains below were found in one sample sequenced in a study of cytotoxic CD8 clonotypes in ibrutinib-treated CLL. Clones were sequenced by immunoSEQ multiplex PCR, and TCRdb holds only the in-frame ones, with some missing. The top ten clones hold 7.6% of a sample with about 140,000 clones, 80% of them seen once. Sequencing used PBMCs, obtained after 36 months of ibrutinib treatment. Receptors were obtained from a human donor with chronic lymphocytic leukemia.

The rearrangement links TRBV7-9 to TRBJ1-2; D not certain. Germline V CDR1 and CDR2: SEHNR, FQNEAQ (reference sequence). The V and J ends lost 5 bases and 8 bases respectively, with 9 bases between them. The CDR3 runs 11 residues. The CDR3 here is CASSLLGGYTF. In DNA, the CDR3 is TGTGCCAGCAGCCTACTGGGGGGCTACACCTTC.

This clone was picked up a small number of times. CDR3 in amino acids: CASTSDIQETQYF. The CDR3 coding sequence is TGTGCCAGCACATCGGACATCCAAGAGACCCAGTACTTC. The rearrangement links TRBV28 to TRBJ2-5; D possibly corresponds to TRBD1 (5 bases). This CDR3 region has 13 residues. The V end lost 7 bases, the J end lost 1 base, and 10 bases lay between the germline ends. Per the germline V gene, CDR1 is MDHEN and CDR2 is SYDVKM.

This clone was seen a handful of times. The rearrangement links TRBV7-9 to TRBJ2-1; weak D call: TRBD1 (6 bases). Germline CDR1 and CDR2: SEHNR and FQNEAQ (reference sequence). Trimming cost V 5 bases and J 3 bases, with 8 bases left between them. There are 13 residues in the CDR3. CDR3 protein: CASSLDSYNEQFF. The DNA of the CDR3 is TGTGCCAGCAGCCTGGACAGCTACAATGAGCAGTTCTTC.

The J gene is TRBJ2-2, the V gene TRBV19, with TRBD2 matching over 7 bases. Germline CDR1 and CDR2: LNHDA and SQIVND (reference sequence). V was clipped by 4 bases and J by 5 bases; unmatched bases: 10. The CDR3 is 16 amino acids. The CDR3 sequence: CASSTASGVLTGELFF. The DNA for the CDR3 is TGTGCCAGTAGTACGGCTAGCGGAGTCCTAACCGGGGAGCTGTTTTTT.

V usage is TRBV11-2 and J usage is TRBJ2-5; no firm D call. Germline V gene sequence: CDR1 SGHAT, CDR2 FQNNGV. The CDR3 runs to 14 residues. Deletions cut 1 base from V and 3 bases from J, with 9 bases between. CDR3 protein: CASSLVAREETQYF. The DNA of the CDR3 is TGTGCCAGCAGCTTAGTGGCCCGAGAAGAGACCCAGTACTTC.

The chain uses TRBV10-2 and TRBJ1-2; 7 bases match TRBD1. V lost 3 bases and J lost 8; bases outside the gene matches: 9. The length of the CDR3 is 14 residues. Germline V gene lookup returns CDR1 WSHSY and CDR2 SAAADI. Here the CDR3 reads CASSERGRYSGYTF. The CDR3 bases are TGCGCCAGCAGTGAAAGGGGGCGATACTCGGGCTACACCTTC.

The chain couples TRBV13 to TRBJ1-5; D uncertain. This CDR3 has 17 residues. Trimming took 0 bases from V and 4 from J, leaving 16 bases between them. The germline gives CDR1 PRHDT, CDR2 FYEKMQ (reference sequence). In DNA, the CDR3 is TGTGCCAGCAGCTTAGGCCCGCAGACGGGATTTAATCAGCCCCAGCATTTT. Residues: CASSLGPQTGFNQPQHF.

This chain links TRBV18 with TRBJ2-7; the match to TRBD1 covers 8 bases. The V and J ends lost 4 bases and 2 bases, in that order; junction bases with no gene match: 4. Looked up from germline, CDR1 is KGHSH and CDR2 is LQKENI. This CDR3 has 14 residues. For the CDR3, the DNA is TGTGCCAGCTCACGGGGACAGGAGACCTACGAGCAGTACTTC. Encoded protein: CASSRGQETYEQYF.

The rearrangement links TRBV6-5 to TRBJ1-4; TRBD1 is a possible D gene (5 bases). V lost 2 bases and J lost 8, with 15 bases in between. Germline V lookup: CDR1 MNHEY, CDR2 SVGAGI. This CDR3 has 15 amino acids. Here the CDR3 DNA reads TGTGCCAGCAGTTACGGTGGGGGACCTTGGGAAAAACTGTTTTTT. Its translation: CASSYGGGPWEKLFF.

This chain connects TRBV2 to TRBJ2-5; 9 bases agree with TRBD2. Near its end, the DNA agrees better with TRBJ2-7, so the J call may be wrong. The CDR3 runs 13 residues. CDR1 and CDR2 (germline): SNHLY, FYNNEI. CDR3 sequence reads: CASSVAGGVEQYF. The CDR3 region has the DNA TGTGCCAGCAGTGTTGCGGGAGGGGTCGAGCAGTACTTC.

This chain joins TRBV7-2 and TRBJ1-2; no firm D call. Trimming took off 5 bases at V and 4 bases at J, with 11 bases between the two ends. Germline V gives CDR1 SGHTA, CDR2 FQGNSA. The CDR3 is 13 amino acids. The CDR3 DNA follows: TGTGCCAGCAGCCCGGACGTCGGCTATGGCTACACCTTC. Translating it yields CASSPDVGYGYTF.

This chain joins TRBV18 and TRBJ2-7; TRBD2 might be the D (7 bases). The germline CDR1 and CDR2 sequences are KGHSH and LQKENI. The CDR3 loop spans 13 amino acids. Between the trimmed V and J ends, which lost 5 bases and 2 bases, there was a span of 10 bases. The CDR3 region is CASSGRDTYEQYF. The CDR3 nucleotides read TGTGCCAGCTCAGGGAGGGACACCTACGAGCAGTACTTC.

V and J are TRBV6-6 and TRBJ2-7; D gene uncertain. The germline CDR1 and CDR2 sequences are MNHNY and SVGAGI (reference sequence). V shed 2 bases and J shed 1 base, with 6 bases lying between them. The CDR3 is 13 amino acids. Here the CDR3 reads CASSYPSSYEQYF. The CDR3 DNA follows: TGTGCCAGCAGTTACCCCTCTTCCTACGAGCAGTACTTC.

The chain recombines TRBV7-9 with TRBJ2-1, with 7 bases fitting TRBD1. The junction had 9 bases not matched to a gene; V was cut back by 9 bases and J by 7 bases. Per germline, CDR1 SEHNR and CDR2 FQNEAQ (reference sequence). CDR3 length: 13 amino acids. CDR3 loop: CASLGLQGNEQFF. As DNA, the CDR3 is TGTGCCAGTTTGGGATTACAGGGGAATGAGCAGTTCTTC.

J is TRBJ2-7 and V is TRBV19; unclear D gene. Germline lookup yields CDR1 LNHDA and CDR2 SQIVND (reference sequence). The V end lost 7 bases, the J end lost 7 bases, and 14 bases lay between the germline ends. There are 12 residues in the CDR3. CDR3 region: CASTHTGAEQYF. CDR3 DNA: TGTGCCAGTACCCATACCGGAGCAGAGCAGTACTTC.

The gene calls are TRBV19 and TRBJ2-5; either TRBD1 or TRBD2 may fit D (5 bases each). CDR1 LNHDA and CDR2 SQIVND come from the germline V gene (reference sequence). The CDR3 sequence is 14 residues long. V lost 5 bases, J lost 7 bases, and 17 bases lay in between. The CDR3 sequence: CASSWDHVSRTQYF. CDR3 sequence (DNA): TGTGCCAGTAGTTGGGACCACGTTTCCAGGACCCAGTACTTC.

This chain joins TRBV28 and TRBJ1-2; no clear D. CDR3 size: 13 residues. Trimming cost V 3 bases and J 5 bases, with 10 bases left between them. Germline lookup yields CDR1 MDHEN and CDR2 SYDVKM. The CDR3 reads CASSFAGSYGYTF. DNA of the CDR3: TGTGCCAGCAGTTTCGCGGGCTCTTATGGCTACACCTTC.

This clone was picked up one time. The chain combines TRBV10-2 with TRBJ2-7; D remains ambiguous. The CDR3 has 13 amino acids. CDR1 and CDR2 (germline): WSHSY, SAAADI. V shed 10 bases and J shed 0 bases, with 13 bases lying between them. The CDR3 reads CATQDVSSYEQYF. In DNA form, the CDR3 reads TGCGCCACCCAGGACGTGAGCTCCTACGAGCAGTACTTC.

The chain is built from TRBV7-8 and TRBJ2-1; 7 bases match TRBD2. This CDR3 is 17 amino acids long. With V trimmed by 1 base and J by 1 base, 7 bases remained unmatched. Germline assignment: CDR1 SGHVS and CDR2 FQNEAQ. The DNA for the CDR3 is TGTGCCAGCAGCTTAGGGGGAGGGCCTCTTTCCTACAATGAGCAGTTCTTC. Amino acids: CASSLGGGPLSYNEQFF.